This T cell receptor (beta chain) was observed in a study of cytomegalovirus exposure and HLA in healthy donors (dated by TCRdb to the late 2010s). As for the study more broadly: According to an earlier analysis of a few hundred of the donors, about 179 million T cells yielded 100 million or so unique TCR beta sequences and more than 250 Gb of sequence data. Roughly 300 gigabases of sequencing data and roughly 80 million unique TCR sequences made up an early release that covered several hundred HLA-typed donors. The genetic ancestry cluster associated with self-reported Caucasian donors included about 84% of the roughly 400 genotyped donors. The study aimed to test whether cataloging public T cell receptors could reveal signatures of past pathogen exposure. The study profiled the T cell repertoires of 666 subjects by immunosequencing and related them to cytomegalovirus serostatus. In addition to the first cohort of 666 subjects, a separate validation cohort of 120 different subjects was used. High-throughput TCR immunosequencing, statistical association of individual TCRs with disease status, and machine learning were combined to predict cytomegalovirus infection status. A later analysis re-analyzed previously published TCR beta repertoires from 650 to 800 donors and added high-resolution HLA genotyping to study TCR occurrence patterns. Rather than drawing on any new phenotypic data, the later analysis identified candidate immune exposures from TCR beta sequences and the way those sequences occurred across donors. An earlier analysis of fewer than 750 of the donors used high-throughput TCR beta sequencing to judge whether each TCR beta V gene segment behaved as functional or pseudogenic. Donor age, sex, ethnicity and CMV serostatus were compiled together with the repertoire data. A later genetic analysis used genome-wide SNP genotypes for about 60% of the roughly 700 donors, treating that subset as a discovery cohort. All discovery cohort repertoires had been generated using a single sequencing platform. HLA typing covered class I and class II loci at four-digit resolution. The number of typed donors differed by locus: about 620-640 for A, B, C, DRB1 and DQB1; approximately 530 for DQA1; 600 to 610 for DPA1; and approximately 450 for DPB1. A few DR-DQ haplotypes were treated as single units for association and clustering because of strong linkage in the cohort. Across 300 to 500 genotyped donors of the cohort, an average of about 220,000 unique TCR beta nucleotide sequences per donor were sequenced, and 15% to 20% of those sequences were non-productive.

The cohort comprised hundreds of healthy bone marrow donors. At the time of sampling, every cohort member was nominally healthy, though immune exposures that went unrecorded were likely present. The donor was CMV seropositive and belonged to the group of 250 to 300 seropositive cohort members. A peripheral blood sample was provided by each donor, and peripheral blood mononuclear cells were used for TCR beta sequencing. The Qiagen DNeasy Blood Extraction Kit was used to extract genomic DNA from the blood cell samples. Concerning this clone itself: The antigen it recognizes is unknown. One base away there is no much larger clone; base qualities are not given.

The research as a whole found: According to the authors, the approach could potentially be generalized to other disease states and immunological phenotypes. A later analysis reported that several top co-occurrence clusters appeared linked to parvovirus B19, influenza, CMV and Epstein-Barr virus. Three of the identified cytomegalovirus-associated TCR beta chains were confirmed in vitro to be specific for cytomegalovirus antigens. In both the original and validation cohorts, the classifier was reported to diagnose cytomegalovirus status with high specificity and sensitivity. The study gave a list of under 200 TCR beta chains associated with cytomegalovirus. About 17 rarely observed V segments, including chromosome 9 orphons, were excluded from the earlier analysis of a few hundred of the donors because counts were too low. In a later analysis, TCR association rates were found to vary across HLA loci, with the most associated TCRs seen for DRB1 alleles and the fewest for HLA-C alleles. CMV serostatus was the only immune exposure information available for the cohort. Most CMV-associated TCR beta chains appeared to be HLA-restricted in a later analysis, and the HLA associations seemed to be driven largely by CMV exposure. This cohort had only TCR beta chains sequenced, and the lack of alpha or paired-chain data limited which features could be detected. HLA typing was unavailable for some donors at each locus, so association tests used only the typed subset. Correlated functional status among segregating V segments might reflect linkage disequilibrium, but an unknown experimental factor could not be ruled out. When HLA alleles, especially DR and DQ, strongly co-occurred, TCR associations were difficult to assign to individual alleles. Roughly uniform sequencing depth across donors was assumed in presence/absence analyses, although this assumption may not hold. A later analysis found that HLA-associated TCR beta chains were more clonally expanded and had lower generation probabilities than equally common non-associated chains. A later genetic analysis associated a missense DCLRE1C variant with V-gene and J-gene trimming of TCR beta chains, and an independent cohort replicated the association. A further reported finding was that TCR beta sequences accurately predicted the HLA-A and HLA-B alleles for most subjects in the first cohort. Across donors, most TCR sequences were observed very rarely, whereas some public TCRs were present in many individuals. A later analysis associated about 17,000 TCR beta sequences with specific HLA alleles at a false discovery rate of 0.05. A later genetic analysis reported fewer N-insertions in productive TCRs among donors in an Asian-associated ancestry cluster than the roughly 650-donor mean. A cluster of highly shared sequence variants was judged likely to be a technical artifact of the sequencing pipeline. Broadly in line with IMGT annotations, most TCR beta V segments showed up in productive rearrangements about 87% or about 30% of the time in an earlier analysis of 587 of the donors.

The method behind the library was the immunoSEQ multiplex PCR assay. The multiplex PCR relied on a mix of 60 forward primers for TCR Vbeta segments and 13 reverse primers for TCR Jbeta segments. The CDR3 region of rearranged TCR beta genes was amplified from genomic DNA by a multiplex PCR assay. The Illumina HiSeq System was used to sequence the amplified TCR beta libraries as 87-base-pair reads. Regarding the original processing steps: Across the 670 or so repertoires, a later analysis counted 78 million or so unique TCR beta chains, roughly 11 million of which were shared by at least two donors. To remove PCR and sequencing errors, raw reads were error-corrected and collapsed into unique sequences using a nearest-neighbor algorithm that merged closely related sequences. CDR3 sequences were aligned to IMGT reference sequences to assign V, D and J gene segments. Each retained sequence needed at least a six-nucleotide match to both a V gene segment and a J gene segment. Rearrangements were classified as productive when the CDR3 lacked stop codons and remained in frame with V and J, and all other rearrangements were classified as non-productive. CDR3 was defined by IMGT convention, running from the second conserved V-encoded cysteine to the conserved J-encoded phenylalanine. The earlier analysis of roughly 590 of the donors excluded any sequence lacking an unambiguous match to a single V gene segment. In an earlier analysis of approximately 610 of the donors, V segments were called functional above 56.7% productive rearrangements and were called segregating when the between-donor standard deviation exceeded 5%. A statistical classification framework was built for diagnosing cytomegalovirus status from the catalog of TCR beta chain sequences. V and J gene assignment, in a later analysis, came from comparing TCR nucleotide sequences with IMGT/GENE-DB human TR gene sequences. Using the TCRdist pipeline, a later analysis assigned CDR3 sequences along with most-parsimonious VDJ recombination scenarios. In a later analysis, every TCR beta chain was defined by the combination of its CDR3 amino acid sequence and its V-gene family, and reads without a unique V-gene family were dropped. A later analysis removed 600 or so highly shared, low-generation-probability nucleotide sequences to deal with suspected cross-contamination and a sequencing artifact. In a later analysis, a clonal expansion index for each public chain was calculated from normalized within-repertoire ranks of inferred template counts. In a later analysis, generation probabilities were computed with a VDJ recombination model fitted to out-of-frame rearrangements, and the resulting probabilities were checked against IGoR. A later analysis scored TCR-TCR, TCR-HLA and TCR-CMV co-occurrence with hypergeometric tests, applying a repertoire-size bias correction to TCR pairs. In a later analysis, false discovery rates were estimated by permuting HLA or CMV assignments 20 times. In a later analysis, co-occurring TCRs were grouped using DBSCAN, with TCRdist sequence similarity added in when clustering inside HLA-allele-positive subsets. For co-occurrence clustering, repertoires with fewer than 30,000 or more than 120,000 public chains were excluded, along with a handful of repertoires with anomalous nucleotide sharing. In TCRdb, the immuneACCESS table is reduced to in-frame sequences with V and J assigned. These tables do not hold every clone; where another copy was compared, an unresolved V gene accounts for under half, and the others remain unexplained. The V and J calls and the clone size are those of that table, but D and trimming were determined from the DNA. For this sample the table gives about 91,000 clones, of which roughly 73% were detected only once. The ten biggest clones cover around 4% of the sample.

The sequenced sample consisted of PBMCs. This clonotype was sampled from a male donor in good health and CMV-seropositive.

The CDR3 region has the sequence CASSSGTGLEEQYF. In nucleotide form, the sequence is TGTGCCAGCAGCTCCGGGACAGGGCTAGAAGAGCAGTACTTC. This sequence uses TRBV28 and TRBJ2-7; TRBD1 fits 9 bases in the junction. V lost 6 bases and J lost 7 bases, and the count of bases not matched to a germline gene is 10. The germline V gene yields MDHEN for CDR1 and SYDVKM for CDR2. Inclusive of the bounding cysteine and phenylalanine, the CDR3 is 14 residues long. The CDR3 DNA has 42 bases and is translated from base 1.